This T cell receptor beta chain was sequenced for a study of early T cells in non-severe SARS-CoV-2 infection. The V gene's germline CDR1 is SNHLY and CDR2 FYNNEI. Trimming pared 3 bases from V and 5 bases from J, leaving 26 bases between. The CDR3 spans 19 residues. Unique molecular identifier tags were affixed to discrete cDNA molecules. One entry per CDR3 protein results from TCRdb running MiXCR on the 5' RACE reads. The sample carries approximately 70,000 distinct CDR3 sequences, under 15% recorded once. This clonotype was seen many times. The sample comprised whole blood. The TCR originated in an adult who was a healthcare worker with PCR-confirmed SARS-CoV-2 infection or an uninfected control (not recorded which). This chain joins TRBV2 and TRBJ2-1; possible D gene TRBD1, 10 bases. The CDR3 is CASSDLTGGPSGTNNEQFF. In nucleotides, the CDR3 is TGTGCCAGCAGTGATTTGACAGGGGGCCCTAGCGGGACAAACAATGAGCAGTTCTTC.